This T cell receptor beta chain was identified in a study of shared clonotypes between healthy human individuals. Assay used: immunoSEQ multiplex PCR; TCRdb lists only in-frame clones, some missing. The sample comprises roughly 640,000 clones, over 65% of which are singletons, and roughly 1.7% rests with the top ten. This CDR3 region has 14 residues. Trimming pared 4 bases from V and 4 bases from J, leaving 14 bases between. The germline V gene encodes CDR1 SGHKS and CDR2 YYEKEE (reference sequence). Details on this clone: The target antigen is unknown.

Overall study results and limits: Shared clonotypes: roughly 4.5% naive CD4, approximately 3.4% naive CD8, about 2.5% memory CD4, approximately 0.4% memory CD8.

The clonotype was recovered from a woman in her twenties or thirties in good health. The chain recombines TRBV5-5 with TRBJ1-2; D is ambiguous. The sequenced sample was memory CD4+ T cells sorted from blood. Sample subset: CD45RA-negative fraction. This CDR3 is CASSPRSGPYGYTF. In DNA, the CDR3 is TGTGCCAGCAGCCCCCGGTCGGGCCCCTATGGCTACACCTTC.